This T cell receptor (beta chain) was captured in a study of T cells in Graves' hyperthyroidism and ophthalmopathy. Overall study results and limits: Model predictions of ophthalmopathy came a median approximately 6 months before onset.

Graves' hyperthyroidism showing no ophthalmopathy progression within 18 months was considered stable. Exclusion followed for patients with uncontrolled infection, other autoimmune disease, pregnancy or lactation. This clonotype has more than one count but fewer than ten. Its antigen is unknown. Per germline, CDR1 MNHEY and CDR2 SMNVEV (reference sequence). This CDR3 contains 17 residues. V lost 5 bases, J lost 6 bases, and 12 bases stayed unmatched. RNA transcripts yielded amplified TCR beta CDR3 regions. The HTBI primer set served for first-round RT-PCR of the TCR CDR3. TCRdb passed the multiplex PCR reads through MiXCR, listing each CDR3 protein once. This table has 600,000 to 650,000 distinct CDR3 sequences, 15% to 20% appearing once.

The sample taken for sequencing was blood. The chain carries TRBV27 and TRBJ2-3, with TRBD2 identical over 12 bases. This sequence was found in a woman in her twenties or thirties with Graves' hyperthyroidism. CDR3 nucleotides: TGTGCCAGCAGTCCACCCCTAACTAGCGGGAGGAGGGATACGCAGTATTTT. Translated: CASSPPLTSGRRDTQYF.